The entry below gives a single TCR beta chain sequence along with its context. Its matching antigen is unknown. The entry originates in a study of post-analysis software for immune sequencing data. Study observations and caveats: Included in a set of several TRBV segments more frequent in patients than controls were TRBV5-6, TRBV5-1 and TRBV20-1.

The V gene end was trimmed by 5 bases and the J gene end by 5 bases; junction bases not matched to a gene: 9. Germline V gene sequence: CDR1 SGHTA, CDR2 FQGTGA. The CDR3 runs to 15 residues. Unique molecular identifiers tagged the TCR beta cDNA libraries. TCRdb re-analysed the PCR reads in MiXCR, keeping a single row per CDR3 protein. The sample contains roughly 570,000 distinct CDR3 sequences, approximately 34% of which appear only once. Sequenced: blood. This sequence originates from a girl aged 2-17 years with multiple sclerosis. This chain uses TRBV7-3 with TRBJ2-1, with 7 positions matching TRBD2. CDR3 sequence reads: CASSPSGILDNEQFF. The CDR3, as DNA: TGTGCCAGCAGCCCAAGCGGGATTCTGGACAATGAGCAGTTCTTC.